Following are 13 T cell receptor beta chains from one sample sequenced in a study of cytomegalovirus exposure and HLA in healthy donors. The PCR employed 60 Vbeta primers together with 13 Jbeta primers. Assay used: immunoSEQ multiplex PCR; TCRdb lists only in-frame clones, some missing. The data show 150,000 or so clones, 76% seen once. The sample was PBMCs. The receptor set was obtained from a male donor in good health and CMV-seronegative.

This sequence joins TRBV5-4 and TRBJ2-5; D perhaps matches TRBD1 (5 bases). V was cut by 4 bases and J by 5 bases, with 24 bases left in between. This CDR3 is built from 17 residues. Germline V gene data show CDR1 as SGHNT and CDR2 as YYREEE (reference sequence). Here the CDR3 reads CASSRNLRGRSPETQYF. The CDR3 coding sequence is TGTGCCAGCAGCCGGAATCTTAGGGGTCGAAGCCCGGAGACCCAGTACTTC.

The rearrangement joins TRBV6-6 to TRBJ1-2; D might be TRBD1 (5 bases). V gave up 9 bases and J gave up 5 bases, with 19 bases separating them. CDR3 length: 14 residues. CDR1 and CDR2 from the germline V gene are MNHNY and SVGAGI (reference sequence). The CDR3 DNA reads TGTGCCAGTCTGCCAGCAGGGAATCAATATGGCTACACCTTC. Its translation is CASLPAGNQYGYTF.

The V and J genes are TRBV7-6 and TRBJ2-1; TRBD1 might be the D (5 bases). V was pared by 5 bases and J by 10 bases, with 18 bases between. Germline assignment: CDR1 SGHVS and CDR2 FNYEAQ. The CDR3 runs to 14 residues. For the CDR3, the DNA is TGTGCCAGCAGCACCACGCGTTCCAGGGTGGAGCAGTTCTTC. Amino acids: CASSTTRSRVEQFF.

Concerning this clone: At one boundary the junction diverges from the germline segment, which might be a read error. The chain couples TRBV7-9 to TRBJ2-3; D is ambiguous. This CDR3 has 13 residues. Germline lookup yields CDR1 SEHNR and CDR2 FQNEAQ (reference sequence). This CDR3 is CSSNMPSTDTQYF. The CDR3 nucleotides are TGTTCCAGTAACATGCCTAGCACAGATACGCAGTATTTT.

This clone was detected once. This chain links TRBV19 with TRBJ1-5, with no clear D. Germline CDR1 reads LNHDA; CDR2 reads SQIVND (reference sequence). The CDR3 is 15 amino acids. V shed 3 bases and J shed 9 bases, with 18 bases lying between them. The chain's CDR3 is CASSILGGSSGPQHF. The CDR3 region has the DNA TGTGCCAGTAGTATTCTCGGTGGTTCGAGTGGGCCCCAGCATTTT. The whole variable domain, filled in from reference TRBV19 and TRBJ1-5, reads DGGITQSPKYLFRKEGQNVTLSCEQNLNHDAMYWYRQDPGQGLRLIYYSQIVNDFQKGDIAEGYSVSREKKESFPLTVTSAQKNPTAFYLCASSILGGSSGPQHFGDGTRLSIL.

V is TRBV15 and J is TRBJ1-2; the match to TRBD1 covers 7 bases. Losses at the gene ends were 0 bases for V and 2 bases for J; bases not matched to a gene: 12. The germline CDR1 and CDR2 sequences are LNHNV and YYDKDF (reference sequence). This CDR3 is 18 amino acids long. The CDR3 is CATSRDQGMTGINYGYTF. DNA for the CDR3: TGTGCCACCAGCAGAGATCAGGGAATGACAGGGATCAACTATGGCTACACCTTC.

The CDR3 DNA sequence: TGTGCCAGCAGCTTGGGGCAGGGGGCTCCTGGCTACACCTTC. Amino acid sequence: CASSLGQGAPGYTF. The rearrangement uses TRBV5-4 and TRBJ1-2; 8 bases fit TRBD1. CDR1 and CDR2 from the germline V gene are SGHNT and YYREEE (reference sequence). J was trimmed by 7 bases and V by 0 bases; bases with no gene match: 5. This CDR3 region has 14 residues.

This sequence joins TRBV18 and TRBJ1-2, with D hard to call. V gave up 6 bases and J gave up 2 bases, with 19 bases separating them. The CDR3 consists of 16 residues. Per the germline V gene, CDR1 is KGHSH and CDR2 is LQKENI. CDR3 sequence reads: CASSNPPGRVNYGYTF. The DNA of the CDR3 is TGTGCCAGCTCCAATCCCCCTGGGCGGGTAAACTATGGCTACACCTTC.

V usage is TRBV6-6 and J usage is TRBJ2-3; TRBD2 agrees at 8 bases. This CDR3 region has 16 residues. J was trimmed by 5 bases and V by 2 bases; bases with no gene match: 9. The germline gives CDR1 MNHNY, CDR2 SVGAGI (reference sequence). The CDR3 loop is CASSYASGGQGDTQYF. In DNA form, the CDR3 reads TGTGCCAGCAGTTACGCCTCGGGGGGGCAAGGAGATACGCAGTATTTT.

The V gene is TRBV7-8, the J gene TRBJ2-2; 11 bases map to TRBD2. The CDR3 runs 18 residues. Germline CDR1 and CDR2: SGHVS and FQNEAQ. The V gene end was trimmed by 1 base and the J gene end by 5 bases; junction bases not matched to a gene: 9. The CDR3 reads CASSLEASGGSWTGELFF. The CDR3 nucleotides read TGTGCCAGCAGCTTAGAGGCTAGCGGGGGGAGCTGGACCGGGGAGCTGTTTTTT.

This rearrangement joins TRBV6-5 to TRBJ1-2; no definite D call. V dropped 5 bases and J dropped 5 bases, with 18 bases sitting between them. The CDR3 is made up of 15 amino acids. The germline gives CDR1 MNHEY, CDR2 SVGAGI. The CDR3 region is CASSPLTAAGYGYTF. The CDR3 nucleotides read TGTGCCAGCAGTCCCCTGACTGCTGCGGGATATGGCTACACCTTC.

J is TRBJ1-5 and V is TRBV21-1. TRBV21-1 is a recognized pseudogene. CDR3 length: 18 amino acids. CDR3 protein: CASSKCLEEGNSNQPQHF. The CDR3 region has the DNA TGTGCCAGCAGCAAATGCTTGGAGGAGGGGAATAGCAATCAGCCCCAGCATTTT.

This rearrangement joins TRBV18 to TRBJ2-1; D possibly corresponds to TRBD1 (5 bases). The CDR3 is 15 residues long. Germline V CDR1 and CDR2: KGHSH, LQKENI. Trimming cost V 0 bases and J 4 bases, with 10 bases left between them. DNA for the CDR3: TGTGCCAGCTCACCACCAAGGGGATCATACAATGAGCAGTTCTTC. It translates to CASSPPRGSYNEQFF. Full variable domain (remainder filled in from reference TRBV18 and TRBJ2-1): NAGVMQNPRHLVRRRGQEARLRCSPMKGHSHVYWYRQLPEEGLKFMVYLQKENIIDESGMPKERFSAEFPKEGPSILRIQQVVRGDSAAYFCASSPPRGSYNEQFFGPGTRLTVL.